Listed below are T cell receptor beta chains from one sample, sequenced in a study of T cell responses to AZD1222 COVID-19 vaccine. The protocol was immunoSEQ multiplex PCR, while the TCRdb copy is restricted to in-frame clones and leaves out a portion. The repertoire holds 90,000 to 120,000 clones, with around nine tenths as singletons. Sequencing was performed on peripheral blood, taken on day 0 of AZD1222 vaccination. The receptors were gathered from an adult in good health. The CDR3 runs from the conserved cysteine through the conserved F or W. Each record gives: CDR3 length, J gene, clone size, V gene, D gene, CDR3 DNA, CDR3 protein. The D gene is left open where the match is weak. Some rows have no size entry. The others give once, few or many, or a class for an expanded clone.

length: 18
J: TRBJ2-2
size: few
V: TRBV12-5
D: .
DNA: TGTGCTAGTGGTTTGACCTCACCTAGCCAAAGACACACCGGGGAGCTGTTTTTT
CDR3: CASGLTSPSQRHTGELFF

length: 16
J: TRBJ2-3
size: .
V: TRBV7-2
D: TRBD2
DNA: TGTGCCAGCAGCAACATAGCGGGGGGGCCGGGTTCGGTTGTTTATTTT
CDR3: CASSNIAGGPGSVVYF

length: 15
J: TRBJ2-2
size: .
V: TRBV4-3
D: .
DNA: TGCGCCAGCAGCCAAGATGGGGCAGGGTCCGGGGAGCTGTTTTTT
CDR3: CASSQDGAGSGELFF

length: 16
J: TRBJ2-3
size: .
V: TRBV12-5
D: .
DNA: TGTGCTAGTGGTTTGGCCATCGGGGGTGGTACAGATACGCAGTATTTT
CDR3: CASGLAIGGGTDTQYF

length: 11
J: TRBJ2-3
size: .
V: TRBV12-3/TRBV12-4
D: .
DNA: TGTGCCAGCAGGCTAGGGGCTAGGGAGTATTTT
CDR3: CASRLGAREYF

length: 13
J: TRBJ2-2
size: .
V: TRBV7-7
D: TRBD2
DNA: TGTGCCAGCAGCACCGCGGGGGGCGGGGAGCTGTTTTTT
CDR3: CASSTAGGGELFF

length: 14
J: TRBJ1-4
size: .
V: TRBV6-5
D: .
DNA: TGTGCCAGCAGAGGCGAGAGGGAAAGTGAAAAACTGTTTTTT
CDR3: CASRGERESEKLFF

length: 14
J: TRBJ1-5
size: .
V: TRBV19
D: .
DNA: TGTGCCAGCCAGGGGTTGGCGAGCAATCAGCCCCAGCATTTT
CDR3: CASQGLASNQPQHF

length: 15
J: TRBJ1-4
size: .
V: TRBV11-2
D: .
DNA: TGTGCCAGCAGTCTTGGGAGGGGACCTAATGAAAAACTGTTTTTT
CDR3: CASSLGRGPNEKLFF

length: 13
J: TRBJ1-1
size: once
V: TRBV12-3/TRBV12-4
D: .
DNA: TGTGCCAGCAGTTTATTGGGGGGCACTGAAGCTTTCTTT
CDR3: CASSLLGGTEAFF

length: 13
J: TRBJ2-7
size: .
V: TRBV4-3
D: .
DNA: TGCGCCAGCAGCCAAGATGGGGGGCTCGAGCAGTACTTC
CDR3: CASSQDGGLEQYF

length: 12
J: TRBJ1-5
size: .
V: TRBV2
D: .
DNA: TGTGCCAGCAGTGACGGGATTCAGCCCCAGCATTTT
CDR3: CASSDGIQPQHF

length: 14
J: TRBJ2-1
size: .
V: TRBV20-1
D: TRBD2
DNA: TGCAGTGCTAGTGTTGCGGGGGGGCGGAGTGAGCAGTTCTTC
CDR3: CSASVAGGRSEQFF

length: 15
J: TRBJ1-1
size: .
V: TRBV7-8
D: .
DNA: TGTGCCAGCAGCTTCGTTACAAATCGCGGGGGCGAAGCTTTCTTT
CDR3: CASSFVTNRGGEAFF

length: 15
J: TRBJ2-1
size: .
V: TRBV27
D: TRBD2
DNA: TGTGCCAGCAGTTTATCACTAGCGACATACAATGAGCAGTTCTTC
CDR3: CASSLSLATYNEQFF

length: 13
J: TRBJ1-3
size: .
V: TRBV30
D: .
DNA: TGTGCCTGGAGTGGTGAAACTGGAAACACCATATATTTT
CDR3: CAWSGETGNTIYF